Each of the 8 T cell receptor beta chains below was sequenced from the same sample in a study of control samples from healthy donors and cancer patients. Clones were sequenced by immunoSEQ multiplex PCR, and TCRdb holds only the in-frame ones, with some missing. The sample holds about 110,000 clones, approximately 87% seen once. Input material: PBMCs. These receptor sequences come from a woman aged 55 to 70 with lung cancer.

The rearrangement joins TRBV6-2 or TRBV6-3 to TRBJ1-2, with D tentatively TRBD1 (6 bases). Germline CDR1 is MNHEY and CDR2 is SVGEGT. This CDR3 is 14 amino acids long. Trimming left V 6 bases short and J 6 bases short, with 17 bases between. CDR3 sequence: CASSRRDRPDGYTF. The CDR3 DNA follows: TGTGCCAGCAGCCGAAGAGACAGGCCCGATGGCTACACCTTC.

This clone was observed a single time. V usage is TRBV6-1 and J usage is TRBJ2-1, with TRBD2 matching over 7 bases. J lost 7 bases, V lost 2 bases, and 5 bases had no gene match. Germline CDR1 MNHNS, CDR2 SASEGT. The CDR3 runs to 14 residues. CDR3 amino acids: CASSEYGGGNEQFF. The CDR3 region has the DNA TGTGCCAGCAGTGAATACGGGGGAGGGAATGAGCAGTTCTTC.

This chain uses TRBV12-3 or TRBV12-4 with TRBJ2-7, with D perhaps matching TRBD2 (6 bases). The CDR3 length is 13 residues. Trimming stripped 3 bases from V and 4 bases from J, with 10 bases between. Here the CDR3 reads CASSFSGPYEQYF. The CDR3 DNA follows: TGTGCCAGCAGTTTCAGCGGGCCTTACGAGCAGTACTTC.

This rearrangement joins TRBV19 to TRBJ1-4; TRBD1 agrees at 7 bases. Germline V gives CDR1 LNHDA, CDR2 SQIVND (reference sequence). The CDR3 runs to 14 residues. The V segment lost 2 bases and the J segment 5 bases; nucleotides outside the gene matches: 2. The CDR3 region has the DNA TGTGCCAGTAGTATACAGGGGGGCAATGAAAAACTGTTTTTT. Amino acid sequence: CASSIQGGNEKLFF.

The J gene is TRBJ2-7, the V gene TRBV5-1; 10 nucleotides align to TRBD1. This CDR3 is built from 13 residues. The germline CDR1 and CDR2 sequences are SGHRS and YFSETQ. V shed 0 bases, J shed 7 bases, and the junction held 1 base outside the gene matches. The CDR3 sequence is CASSLGTGGEQYF. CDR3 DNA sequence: TGCGCCAGCAGCTTGGGGACAGGGGGAGAGCAGTACTTC.

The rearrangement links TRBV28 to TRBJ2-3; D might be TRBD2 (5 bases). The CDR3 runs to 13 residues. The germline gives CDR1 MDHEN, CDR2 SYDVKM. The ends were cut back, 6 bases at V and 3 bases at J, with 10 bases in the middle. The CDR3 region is CASSAPGTDTQYF. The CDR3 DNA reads TGTGCCAGCAGCGCGCCGGGGACAGATACGCAGTATTTT.

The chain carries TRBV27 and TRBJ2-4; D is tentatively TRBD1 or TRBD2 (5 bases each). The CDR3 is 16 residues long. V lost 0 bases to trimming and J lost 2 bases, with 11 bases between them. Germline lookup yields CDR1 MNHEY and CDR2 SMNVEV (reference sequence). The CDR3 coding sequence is TGTGCCAGCAGTTTATCCTCCGGGACCCCCAAAAACATTCAGTACTTC. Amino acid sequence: CASSLSSGTPKNIQYF.

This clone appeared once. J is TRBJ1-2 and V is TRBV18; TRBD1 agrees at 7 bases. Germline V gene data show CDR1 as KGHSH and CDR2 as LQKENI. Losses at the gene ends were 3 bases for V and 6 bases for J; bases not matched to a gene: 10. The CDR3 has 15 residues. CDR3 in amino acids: CASSPQGEEGNGYTF. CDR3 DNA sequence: TGTGCCAGCTCACCGCAGGGGGAGGAAGGGAATGGCTACACCTTC.